The 20 T cell receptor beta chains below come from one sample, sequenced in a study of CD8+ T cells in alopecia areata. The sequencing template was cDNA reverse transcribed from extracted RNA. Here immunoSEQ multiplex PCR was the method, and the copy in TCRdb shows in-frame clones only, minus some. The sample lists more than 140,000 clones; approximately 90% were seen once. As for treatment: oral pan-JAK inhibitor, 5-10 mg twice daily. Sequencing was performed on CD8+ T cells sorted from blood, taken at week 4, from a patient treated with tofacitinib. These receptors all come from a human donor with alopecia areata.

This chain uses TRBV29-1 with TRBJ2-4; 7 bases map to TRBD2. The CDR3 has 12 amino acids. V gave up 4 bases and J gave up 9 bases; unmatched junction bases: 6. The germline V gene has CDR1 SQVTM and CDR2 ANQGSEA. CDR3 sequence (DNA): TGCAGCGTTGTGCGGGAGTCAGGCATTCAGTACTTC. It yields the protein CSVVRESGIQYF.

The chain couples TRBV14 to TRBJ2-7; perhaps TRBD1 as D (6 bases). The CDR3 sequence is 16 residues long. V was cut by 3 bases and J by 4 bases, with 19 bases left in between. Looked up from germline, CDR1 is SGHDN and CDR2 is FVKESK. The CDR3 loop is CASSQRDKRELYEQYF. The DNA for the CDR3 is TGTGCCAGCAGCCAGAGGGACAAGCGAGAACTTTACGAGCAGTACTTC. The whole variable domain, remainder taken from reference TRBV14 and TRBJ2-7, is EAGVTQFPSHSVIEKGQTVTLRCDPISGHDNLYWYRRVMGKEIKFLLHFVKESKQDESGMPNNRFLAERTGGTYSTLKVQPAELEDSGVYFCASSQRDKRELYEQYFGPGTRLTVT.

J is TRBJ2-7 and V is TRBV9; 8 bases match TRBD2. CDR1 and CDR2 (germline): SGDLS, YYNGEE. The CDR3 loop spans 16 amino acids. Losses at the gene ends were 4 bases for V and 2 bases for J; bases not matched to a gene: 11. The CDR3 is CASSTPGLGVPYEQYF. The CDR3 DNA sequence: TGTGCCAGCAGCACCCCGGGACTAGGAGTCCCCTACGAGCAGTACTTC.

CDR3 protein: CASLSGEDSVPGELFF. The DNA of the CDR3 is TGTGCCAGCCTTAGCGGAGAGGATTCGGTCCCCGGGGAGCTGTTTTTT. The rearrangement links TRBV2 to TRBJ2-2; perhaps TRBD2 as D (6 bases). The CDR3 is made up of 16 amino acids. CDR1 and CDR2 from the germline V gene are SNHLY and FYNNEI. The V gene lost 8 bases and the J gene lost 6 bases, with 22 bases spanning the gap.

DNA of the CDR3: TGTGCCAGTAGTACCGGGACAGGGCGCTATGGCTACACCTTC. It is translated as CASSTGTGRYGYTF. The rearrangement links TRBV19 to TRBJ1-2, with 9 bases identical to TRBD1. This CDR3 has 14 amino acids. Trimming took 4 bases from V and 4 from J; bases not matched to a gene: 4. Per the germline V gene, CDR1 is LNHDA and CDR2 is SQIVND (reference sequence). Drawing the rest from reference TRBV19 and TRBJ1-2, the complete variable domain is DGGITQSPKYLFRKEGQNVTLSCEQNLNHDAMYWYRQDPGQGLRLIYYSQIVNDFQKGDIAEGYSVSREKKESFPLTVTSAQKNPTAFYLCASSTGTGRYGYTFGSGTRLTVV.

The genes are TRBV11-2 and TRBJ2-2; D is ambiguous. The CDR3 has 12 residues. Per the germline V gene, CDR1 is SGHAT and CDR2 is FQNNGV. V was cut by 5 bases and J by 2 bases, with 3 bases left in between. CDR3 nucleotide sequence: TGTGCCAGCAGCCCTAACACCGGGGAGCTGTTTTTT. Translation: CASSPNTGELFF.

The chain joins TRBV10-3 to TRBJ2-5; D could derive from TRBD1 or TRBD2 (5 bases each). The J call is uncertain, as TRBJ2-7 better fits the DNA end. In germline, CDR1 is ENHRY, CDR2 SYGVKD. This CDR3 is built from 11 residues. CDR3 sequence reads: CATGPANEQYF. CDR3 in DNA: TGTGCCACGGGACCCGCGAACGAGCAGTACTTC.

V is TRBV29-1 and J is TRBJ2-7, with 11 positions matching TRBD2. Germline V lookup: CDR1 SQVTM, CDR2 ANQGSEA. This CDR3 spans 13 amino acids. The junction had 3 bases not matched to a gene; V was cut back by 6 bases and J by 2 bases. In DNA form, the CDR3 reads TGCAGCGTGCGACTAGCGGGAACCTACGAGCAGTACTTC. It specifies CSVRLAGTYEQYF.

The chain carries TRBV27 and TRBJ1-5; 10 bases match TRBD1. The CDR3 extends over 16 amino acids. V lost 6 bases, J lost 5 bases, and 10 bases stayed unmatched. Germline CDR1 is MNHEY and CDR2 is SMNVEV (reference sequence). CDR3 DNA sequence: TGTGCCAGCAGCCCAGAATTGGACAGGGGGGATCAGCCCCAGCATTTT. Its translation: CASSPELDRGDQPQHF.

This clone was observed once. The chain links TRBV11-2 to TRBJ2-7; 8 bases agree with TRBD2. There are 17 residues in the CDR3. V gave up 3 bases and J gave up 2 bases; unmatched junction bases: 12. CDR1 and CDR2 (germline): SGHAT, FQNNGV. CDR3 region: CASSLGFRLAGPYEQYF. The DNA of the CDR3 is TGTGCCAGCAGCTTGGGTTTTCGGCTAGCGGGTCCCTACGAGCAGTACTTC. Together with reference TRBV11-2 and TRBJ2-7, the CDR3 gives the full variable domain: EAGVAQSPRYKIIEKRQSVAFWCNPISGHATLYWYQQILGQGPKLLIQFQNNGVVDDSQLPKDRFSAERLKGVDSTLKIQPAKLEDSAVYLCASSLGFRLAGPYEQYFGPGTRLTVT.

The V gene is TRBV27, the J gene TRBJ2-7; D gene uncertain. Trimming removed 3 bases from V and 6 bases from J, with 12 bases in between. Germline V gives CDR1 MNHEY, CDR2 SMNVEV (reference sequence). The CDR3 contains 13 residues. As DNA, the CDR3 is TGTGCCAGCAGTTTGAGCGAACAAGGCGAGCAGTACTTC. It yields the protein CASSLSEQGEQYF.

V gene TRBV15 combines with J gene TRBJ2-1; D is possibly TRBD2 (5 bases). The germline gives CDR1 LNHNV, CDR2 YYDKDF (reference sequence). V gave up 5 bases and J gave up 8 bases, with 16 bases separating them. This CDR3 is built from 14 residues. CDR3 in amino acids: CATSYGVDGDEQFF. For the CDR3, the DNA is TGTGCCACCAGCTACGGGGTGGACGGAGATGAGCAGTTCTTC.

The chain links TRBV25-1 to TRBJ2-5, with 8 bases fitting TRBD1. Looked up from germline, CDR1 is MGHDK and CDR2 is SYGVNS. The CDR3 runs to 15 residues. V was pared by 2 bases and J by 4 bases, with 6 bases of the junction left unmatched. The CDR3 nucleotides read TGTGCCAGCAGTGAAGGACAGGGTTTCCGAGAGACCCAGTACTTC. It specifies CASSEGQGFRETQYF.

This chain links TRBV10-3 with TRBJ2-1, with D tentatively TRBD2 (6 bases). Germline V lookup: CDR1 ENHRY, CDR2 SYGVKD. The CDR3 consists of 16 residues. V shed 0 bases and J shed 2 bases, with 11 bases lying between them. The CDR3 spells CAISESTRSAYNEQFF. The CDR3 region has the DNA TGTGCCATCAGTGAGTCGACTAGAAGCGCCTACAATGAGCAGTTCTTC.

The count of this clone is one. The chain uses TRBV5-4 and TRBJ2-3, with TRBD2 matching 13 bases. CDR3 size: 16 residues. J was trimmed by 4 bases and V by 3 bases; bases with no gene match: 5. Germline V gives CDR1 SGHNT, CDR2 YYREEE (reference sequence). The CDR3 reads CASSYGLAGVSDTQYF. The DNA of the CDR3 is TGTGCCAGCAGCTACGGACTAGCGGGAGTTTCAGATACGCAGTATTTT.

The V and J genes are TRBV19 and TRBJ1-5, with 10 positions matching TRBD1. The V gene end was trimmed by 5 bases and the J gene end by 1 base; junction bases not matched to a gene: 5. CDR1 and CDR2 from the germline V gene are LNHDA and SQIVND (reference sequence). There are 16 residues in the CDR3. The CDR3 sequence: CASSLGQGISNQPQHF. Here the CDR3 DNA reads TGTGCCAGTAGTTTGGGACAGGGGATAAGCAATCAGCCCCAGCATTTT.

The chain couples TRBV29-1 to TRBJ2-4, with 9 bases identical to TRBD1. CDR3 length equals 16 residues. The germline CDR1 and CDR2 sequences are SQVTM and ANQGSEA. The ends lost 1 base at V and 1 base at J; junction bases unmatched: 5. CDR3 in DNA: TGCAGCGTTGAAGCTTGGGACAGGGCGGCCAAAAACATTCAGTACTTC. Translating it yields CSVEAWDRAAKNIQYF.

This clone appeared a few times. The chain couples TRBV6-4 to TRBJ2-2; TRBD1 matches at 9 bases. The V gene's germline CDR1 is MRHNA and CDR2 SNTAGT. V dropped 6 bases and J dropped 3; count of bases not matched to a gene: 5. CDR3 length equals 15 residues. DNA for the CDR3: TGTGCCAGCAGGGGACAGGGTTTGGACACCGGGGAGCTGTTTTTT. It specifies CASRGQGLDTGELFF.

The V call is TRBV14, the J call TRBJ2-1; D not certain. Trimming took 6 bases from V and 0 from J, leaving 6 bases between them. The CDR3 sequence is 13 residues long. CDR1 is SGHDN and CDR2 is FVKESK in the germline V gene. CDR3 loop: CASRHISYNEQFF. CDR3 DNA: TGTGCCAGCAGACATATCTCCTACAATGAGCAGTTCTTC. Supplemented by reference TRBV14 and TRBJ2-1, the full variable domain reads EAGVTQFPSHSVIEKGQTVTLRCDPISGHDNLYWYRRVMGKEIKFLLHFVKESKQDESGMPNNRFLAERTGGTYSTLKVQPAELEDSGVYFCASRHISYNEQFFGPGTRLTVL.

V is TRBV27 and J is TRBJ2-1; 7 bases match TRBD2. In germline, CDR1 is MNHEY, CDR2 SMNVEV (reference sequence). The V segment lost 5 bases and the J segment 0 bases; nucleotides outside the gene matches: 7. This CDR3 contains 16 residues. The CDR3 nucleotides are TGTGCCAGCAGTCCGGGACTATCTGGCTCCTACAATGAGCAGTTCTTC. Translation gives CASSPGLSGSYNEQFF.